The 25 T cell receptor beta chains below all came from one sample that was sequenced in a study of identical twins. One entry per CDR3 protein, called by TCRdb with MiXCR from the 5' RACE reads. The sample carries hundreds of thousands of distinct CDR3 sequences, around 22% recorded once. The sample was also linked to a second study, of yellow fever vaccine responses in identical twins.

Sequenced input: CD4+ T cells sorted from blood. The receptors here all came from a woman aged 18-29 years in good health.

CDR3 DNA sequence: TGCGCCAGCAGCTTGGATCTAGGGTCCTACAATGAGCAGTTCTTC. Translating gives CASSLDLGSYNEQFF. The chain joins TRBV5-1 to TRBJ2-1, with unresolved D. Per germline, CDR1 SGHRS and CDR2 YFSETQ. The germline V and J ends were trimmed by 0 bases and 1 base, with 8 bases remaining between them. This CDR3 region has 15 residues.

DNA of the CDR3: TGTGCCAGCAGGGGACTAGCGGGCAACAATGAGCAGTTCTTC. Translated, it gives CASRGLAGNNEQFF. The chain employs TRBV2 and TRBJ2-1, with 12 bases matching TRBD2. The CDR3 totals 14 residues. After removal of 6 bases from V and 5 bases from J, the junction contained 2 bases not matched to a gene. CDR1 is SNHLY and CDR2 is FYNNEI in the germline V gene.

A few counts support this clonotype. The rearrangement uses TRBV2 and TRBJ2-7; D remains ambiguous. This CDR3 has 12 amino acids. The V and J ends lost 4 bases and 2 bases respectively, with 6 bases between them. CDR1 and CDR2 (germline): SNHLY, FYNNEI. The CDR3 region is CASSGVTYEQYF. The CDR3 bases are TGTGCCAGCAGTGGAGTTACCTACGAGCAGTACTTC.

The V and J genes are TRBV27 and TRBJ2-7; 13 nucleotides align to TRBD2. V gave up 5 bases and J gave up 4 bases; unmatched junction bases: 14. The CDR3 covers 18 residues. Looked up from germline, CDR1 is MNHEY and CDR2 is SMNVEV (reference sequence). In DNA, the CDR3 is TGTGCCAGCAGTCCCCGGACTAGCGGGAGTGTTAAGGTTTACGAGCAGTACTTC. Translated, it gives CASSPRTSGSVKVYEQYF.

The chain has TRBV12-3 or TRBV12-4 and TRBJ2-1; 7 nucleotides line up with TRBD1. The CDR3 extends over 12 amino acids. Trimming cost V 6 bases and J 7 bases; bases outside gene matches: 3. The CDR3 DNA follows: TGTGCCAGCAGGGGGACAGCGAATGAGCAGTTCTTC. It codes for CASRGTANEQFF.

The rearrangement links TRBV12-3 or TRBV12-4 to TRBJ2-2, with 7 nucleotides matching TRBD1. The CDR3 has 13 residues. V shed 5 bases, J shed 6 bases, and the junction held 3 bases outside the gene matches. In DNA, the CDR3 is TGTGCCAGCAGTCACAGGGGCGCCGGGGAGCTGTTTTTT. It yields the protein CASSHRGAGELFF.

This clonotype was counted between two and nine times. CDR3 nucleotide sequence: TGTGCCAGCAGCCCAACTAGCGGGGGATTCACAGATACGCAGTATTTT. Protein: CASSPTSGGFTDTQYF. The chain joins TRBV12-3 or TRBV12-4 to TRBJ2-3; 11 nucleotides align to TRBD2. The CDR3 sequence is 16 residues long. V was pared by 6 bases and J by 2 bases, with 7 bases of the junction left unmatched.

The chain carries TRBV28 and TRBJ2-7, with D tentatively TRBD1 (6 bases). The CDR3 has 14 amino acids. Trimming took off 5 bases at V and 1 base at J, with 12 bases between the two ends. Germline CDR1 MDHEN, CDR2 SYDVKM. CDR3 in amino acids: CASSTPGQSYEQYF. CDR3 bases: TGTGCCAGCAGTACCCCGGGACAATCCTACGAGCAGTACTTC.

This clonotype showed up many times. The chain has TRBV12-3 or TRBV12-4 and TRBJ1-1; D not resolved. The CDR3 has 15 amino acids. V dropped 3 bases and J dropped 0 bases, with 11 bases sitting between them. DNA for the CDR3: TGTGCCAGCAGTTTGTTCGGGAACCTGAACACTGAAGCTTTCTTT. Its translation: CASSLFGNLNTEAFF.

This clonotype showed up just once. The rearrangement uses TRBV7-9 and TRBJ2-1, with a tentative D call TRBD2 (6 bases). V lost 7 bases, J lost 0 bases, and 13 bases lay in between. The germline gives CDR1 SEHNR, CDR2 FQNEAQ (reference sequence). This CDR3 is built from 15 residues. CDR3 nucleotides: TGTGCCAGCACCTACCGGGGGAGCTCCTACAATGAGCAGTTCTTC. Amino acid sequence: CASTYRGSSYNEQFF.

This clonotype was counted between two and nine times. The V and J genes are TRBV12-3 or TRBV12-4 and TRBJ1-5, with TRBD1 matching 8 bases. The CDR3 extends over 14 amino acids. V shed 4 bases, J shed 4 bases, and the junction held 3 bases outside the gene matches. The CDR3 sequence: CASSSRTGNQPQHF. The CDR3 nucleotides are TGTGCCAGCAGTTCCCGGACAGGGAATCAGCCCCAGCATTTT.

The CDR3: CASSPGTGSYQPQHF. The CDR3 nucleotides are TGTGCCAGCAGCCCTGGGACAGGGTCCTATCAGCCCCAGCATTTT. The chain links TRBV6-1 to TRBJ1-5; 9 positions agree with TRBD1. Trimming cost V 6 bases and J 5 bases; bases outside gene matches: 8. There are 15 residues in the CDR3. In germline, CDR1 is MNHNS, CDR2 SASEGT.

V is TRBV18 and J is TRBJ1-2; D might be TRBD1 (6 bases). The CDR3 covers 16 residues. Germline loops: CDR1 KGHSH, CDR2 LQKENI. Trimming pared 3 bases from V and 2 bases from J, leaving 16 bases between. The CDR3 DNA reads as TGTGCCAGCTCACCGGCCACAACCGGGACAAACTATGGCTACACCTTC. It translates to CASSPATTGTNYGYTF.

V and J are TRBV6-2 or TRBV6-3 and TRBJ2-3, with D unclear. Trimming removed 8 bases at V and 4 bases at J, with 10 bases between. The CDR3 sequence is 12 residues long. Germline V gives CDR1 MNHEY, CDR2 SVGEGT. CDR3 sequence reads: CASEKSPDTQYF. CDR3 bases: TGTGCCAGCGAGAAGAGCCCAGATACGCAGTATTTT.

This clonotype was observed a few times. The V gene is TRBV28, the J gene TRBJ2-7; 10 bases map to TRBD2. The germline V gene has CDR1 MDHEN and CDR2 SYDVKM. This CDR3 comprises 13 residues. The CDR3 DNA sequence: TGTGTAGCGGGGGGCTACCTCTCCTACGAGCAGTACTTC. It encodes CVAGGYLSYEQYF.

This sequence joins TRBV5-6 and TRBJ1-2; D is unresolved. Germline V gene lookup returns CDR1 SGHDT and CDR2 YYEEEE. Trimming pared 3 bases from V and 8 bases from J, leaving 14 bases between. The CDR3 contains 13 residues. The CDR3 DNA reads as TGTGCCAGCAGCTCCTCGGGCTTTGCGGGCTACACCTTC. Protein sequence: CASSSSGFAGYTF.

The V call is TRBV6-1, the J call TRBJ2-3, with 9 bases aligning to TRBD2. The CDR3 contains 17 residues. V lost 5 bases to trimming and J lost 1 base; unmatched junction nucleotides: 10. CDR1 and CDR2 from the germline V gene are MNHNS and SASEGT. CDR3 sequence (DNA): TGTGCCAGCAGTCCGGCGGGGCTAGCGGGACGCACAGATACGCAGTATTTT. This encodes CASSPAGLAGRTDTQYF.

The chain is built from TRBV7-9 and TRBJ1-6; unclear D gene. Germline assignment: CDR1 SEHNR and CDR2 FQNEAQ (reference sequence). V dropped 6 bases and J dropped 6 bases, with 6 bases sitting between them. The CDR3 extends over 12 amino acids. The CDR3 DNA follows: TGTGCCAGCAGTAACAGTAATTCACCCCTCCACTTT. As protein: CASSNSNSPLHF. Filled out from reference TRBV7-9 and TRBJ1-6, the complete variable domain reads DTGVSQNPRHKITKRGQNVTFRCDPISEHNRLYWYRQTLGQGPEFLTYFQNEAQLEKSRLLSDRFSAERPKGSFSTLEIQRTEQGDSAMYLCASSNSNSPLHFGNGTRLTVT.

The chain couples TRBV5-1 to TRBJ1-1; unclear D gene. CDR1 and CDR2 (germline): SGHRS, YFSETQ. CDR3 length equals 13 residues. V was clipped by 2 bases and J by 0 bases, with 5 bases between them. CDR3 region: CASSLFVNTEAFF. The CDR3 nucleotides are TGCGCCAGCAGCTTATTTGTGAACACTGAAGCTTTCTTT.

V is TRBV28 and J is TRBJ2-1; 10 bases agree with TRBD2. This CDR3 has 16 amino acids. CDR1 is MDHEN and CDR2 is SYDVKM in the germline V gene. With V trimmed by 5 bases and J by 9 bases, 13 bases remained unmatched. CDR3 sequence reads: CASSRPVAGGRGEQFF. The CDR3 DNA sequence: TGTGCCAGCAGTCGGCCGGTAGCGGGAGGCCGGGGTGAGCAGTTCTTC.

This clonotype has ten or more counts. The V call is TRBV25-1, the J call TRBJ2-6; D gene unclear. Trimming stripped 2 bases from V and 0 bases from J, with 5 bases between. CDR3 size: 15 residues. Germline CDR1 and CDR2: MGHDK and SYGVNS. Here the CDR3 DNA reads TGTGCCAGCAGTGAAAAGAGCTCTGGGGCCAACGTCCTGACTTTC. Translation gives CASSEKSSGANVLTF.

The CDR3 is CASKRYSYNEQFF. CDR3 DNA: TGTGCCAGTAAGCGCTACTCCTACAATGAGCAGTTCTTC. V gene TRBV7-9 combines with J gene TRBJ2-1; no clear D. Germline V gene lookup returns CDR1 SEHNR and CDR2 FQNEAQ (reference sequence). The CDR3 totals 13 residues. Trimming shortened V by 9 bases and J by 0 bases, and 9 bases separated the two germline ends.

This clonotype was observed a handful of times. The chain uses TRBV20-1 and TRBJ1-2, with TRBD1 matching over 7 bases. Losses at the gene ends were 6 bases for V and 3 bases for J; bases not matched to a gene: 19. The germline CDR1 and CDR2 sequences are DFQATT and SNEGSKA (reference sequence). This CDR3 is 17 amino acids long. The CDR3 loop reads CSASKAPGQETYYGYTF. The DNA for the CDR3 is TGCAGTGCCTCAAAGGCGCCCGGACAGGAGACCTACTATGGCTACACCTTC.

The CDR3 sequence is CATTQSGLNYGYTF. Written as DNA, the CDR3 is TGTGCCACCACCCAGAGTGGGCTCAACTATGGCTACACCTTC. This chain links TRBV15 with TRBJ1-2; D not certain. CDR1 and CDR2 (germline): LNHNV, YYDKDF (reference sequence). The V and J ends lost 7 bases and 2 bases respectively, with 14 bases between them. The length of the CDR3 is 14 residues.

The chain recombines TRBV5-1 with TRBJ1-3; no clear D gene. This CDR3 spans 14 amino acids. CDR1 and CDR2 (germline): SGHRS, YFSETQ. V was cut by 4 bases and J by 3 bases, with 11 bases left in between. CDR3 protein: CASSTEGFGNTIYF. CDR3 coding DNA: TGCGCCAGCAGCACCGAAGGGTTTGGAAACACCATATATTTT.